This paragraph reports one T cell receptor (beta chain). Its antigen is unknown. The data belong to a study of shared clonotypes between healthy human individuals. Study-level findings and limits: Non-shared clonotypes had lower generation probabilities than clonotypes shared by all four sorted-subset donors.

Germline values: CDR1 MGHRA, CDR2 YSYEKL. V was shortened by 0 bases and J by 9 bases, with 15 bases between the two germline ends. This CDR3 region has 15 residues. Deep was the level at which the assay was run. Method: immunoSEQ multiplex PCR; TCRdb's copy keeps in-frame clones and lacks some. The sample carries around 1,000,000 clones, roughly 77% recorded once. All donors were healthy HIV-negative adults lacking recent acute infections or vaccinations. Specimen: memory CD4+ T cells from PBMCs. The subset is: CD45RA-negative fraction. V and J are TRBV4-1 and TRBJ2-1; D remains ambiguous. The clonotype was recovered from a man between 18 and 35 years old in good health. Some clones in this sample may be carry-over from other donors' samples. The CDR3 here is CASSQDRAAVGEQFF. In DNA form, the CDR3 reads TGCGCCAGCAGCCAAGATAGGGCTGCTGTTGGTGAGCAGTTCTTC.